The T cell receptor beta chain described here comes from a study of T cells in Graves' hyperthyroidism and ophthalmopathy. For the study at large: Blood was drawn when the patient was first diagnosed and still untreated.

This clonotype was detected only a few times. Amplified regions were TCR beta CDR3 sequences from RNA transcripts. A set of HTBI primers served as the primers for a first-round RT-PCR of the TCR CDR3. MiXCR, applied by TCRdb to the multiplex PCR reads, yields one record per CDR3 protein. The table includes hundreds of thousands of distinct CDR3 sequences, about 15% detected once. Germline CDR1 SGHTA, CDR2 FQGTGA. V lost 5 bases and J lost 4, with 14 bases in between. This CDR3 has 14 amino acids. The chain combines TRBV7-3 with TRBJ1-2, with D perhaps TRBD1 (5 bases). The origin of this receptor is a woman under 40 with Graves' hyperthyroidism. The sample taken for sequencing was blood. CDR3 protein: CASSPKGQGYGYTF. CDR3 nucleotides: TGTGCCAGCAGCCCTAAGGGTCAGGGCTATGGCTACACCTTC.